The clone carrying this TCR beta chain has just a few counts. Germline lookup yields CDR1 ENHRY and CDR2 SYGVKD. Trimming removed 6 bases at V and 4 bases at J, with 9 bases between. There are 13 residues in the CDR3. The sample is drawn from a study of T-cell reconstitution after alpha-beta-depleted transplantation in children. Construction of the TCRbeta library involved unique molecular identifiers. Using its own MiXCR run on the PCR reads, TCRdb lists one record per CDR3 protein. Found here are 600,000 to 700,000 distinct CDR3 sequences, approximately 17% of them singletons; the top ten hold 1.1%.

The TCR originated in a human donor who donated a stem cell graft to a child with acute myeloid leukemia. The sample in question was PBMCs from the stem cell graft donor, obtained from the stem cell graft. The gene calls are TRBV10-3 and TRBJ1-4; D unresolved. The CDR3 DNA reads as TGTGCCATCAGCCAGACACTTAATGAAAAACTGTTTTTT. Its translation is CAISQTLNEKLFF.